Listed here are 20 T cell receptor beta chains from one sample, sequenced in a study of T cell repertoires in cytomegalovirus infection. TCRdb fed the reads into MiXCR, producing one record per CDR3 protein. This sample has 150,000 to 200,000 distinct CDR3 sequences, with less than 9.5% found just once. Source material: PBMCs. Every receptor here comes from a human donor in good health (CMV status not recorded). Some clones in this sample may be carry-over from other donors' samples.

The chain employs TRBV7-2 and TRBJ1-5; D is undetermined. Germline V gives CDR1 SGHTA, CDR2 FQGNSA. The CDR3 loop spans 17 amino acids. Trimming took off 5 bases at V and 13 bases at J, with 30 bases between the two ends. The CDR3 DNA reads TGTGCCAGCAGCCCCGGACCGCCGGAGGGTAACAATCAGACACAGCATTTT. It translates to CASSPGPPEGNNQTQHF.

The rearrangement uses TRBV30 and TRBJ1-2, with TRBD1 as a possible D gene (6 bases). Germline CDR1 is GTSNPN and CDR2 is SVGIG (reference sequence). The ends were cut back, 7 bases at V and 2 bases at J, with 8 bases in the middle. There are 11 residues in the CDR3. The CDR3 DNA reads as TGTGCCTTCGGACAGAACTATGGCTACACCTTC. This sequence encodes CAFGQNYGYTF.

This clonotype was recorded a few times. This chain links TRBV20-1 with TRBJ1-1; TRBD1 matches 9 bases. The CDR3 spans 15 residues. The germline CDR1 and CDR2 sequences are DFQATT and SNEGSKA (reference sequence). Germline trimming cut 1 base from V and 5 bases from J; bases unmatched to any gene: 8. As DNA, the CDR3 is TGCAGTGCTAGAGCGTCACAGGGGGCAGCTACTGAAGCTTTCTTT. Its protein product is CSARASQGAATEAFF.

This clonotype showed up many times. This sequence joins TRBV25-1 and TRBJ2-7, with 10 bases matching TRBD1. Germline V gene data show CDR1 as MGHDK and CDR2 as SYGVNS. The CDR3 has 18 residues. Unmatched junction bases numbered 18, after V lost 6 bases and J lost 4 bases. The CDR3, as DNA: TGTGCCAGCAGGGCGCCCATATCGACCGGGACAGGGGTGTACGAGCAGTACTTC. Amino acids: CASRAPISTGTGVYEQYF.

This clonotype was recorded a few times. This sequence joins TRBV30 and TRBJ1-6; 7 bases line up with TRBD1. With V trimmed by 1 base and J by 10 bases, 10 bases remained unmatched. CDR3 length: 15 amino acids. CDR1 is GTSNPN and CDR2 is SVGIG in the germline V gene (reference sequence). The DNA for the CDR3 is TGTGCCTGGAGTGCCAGACAGGGTTCGGGGTCACCCCTCCACTTT. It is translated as CAWSARQGSGSPLHF.

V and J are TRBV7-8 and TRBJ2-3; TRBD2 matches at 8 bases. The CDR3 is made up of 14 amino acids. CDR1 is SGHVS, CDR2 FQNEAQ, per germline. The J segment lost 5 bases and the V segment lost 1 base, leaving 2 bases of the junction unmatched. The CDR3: CASSLVAGGDTQYF. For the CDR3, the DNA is TGTGCCAGCAGCTTAGTTGCGGGGGGAGATACGCAGTATTTT.

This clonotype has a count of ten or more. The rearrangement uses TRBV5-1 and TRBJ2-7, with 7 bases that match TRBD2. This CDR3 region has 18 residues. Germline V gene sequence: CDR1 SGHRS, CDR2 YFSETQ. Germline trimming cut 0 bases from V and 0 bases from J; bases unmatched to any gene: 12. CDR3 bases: TGCGCCAGCAGCTTGGTGCCAGGACTAGGCGGTCCCTCCTACGAGCAGTACTTC. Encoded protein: CASSLVPGLGGPSYEQYF.

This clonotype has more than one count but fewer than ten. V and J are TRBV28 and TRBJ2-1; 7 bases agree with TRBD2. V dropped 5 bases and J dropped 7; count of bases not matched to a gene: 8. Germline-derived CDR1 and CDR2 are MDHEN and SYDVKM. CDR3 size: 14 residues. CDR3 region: CASSPWTRWNEQFF. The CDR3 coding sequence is TGTGCCAGCAGTCCCTGGACTAGATGGAATGAGCAGTTCTTC.

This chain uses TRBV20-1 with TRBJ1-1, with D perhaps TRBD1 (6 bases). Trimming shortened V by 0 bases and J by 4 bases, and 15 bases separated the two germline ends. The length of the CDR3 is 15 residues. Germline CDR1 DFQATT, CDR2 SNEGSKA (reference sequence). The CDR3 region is CSARDLRGRFTEAFF. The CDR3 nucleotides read TGCAGTGCTAGAGATTTGCGGGGGCGTTTCACTGAAGCTTTCTTT.

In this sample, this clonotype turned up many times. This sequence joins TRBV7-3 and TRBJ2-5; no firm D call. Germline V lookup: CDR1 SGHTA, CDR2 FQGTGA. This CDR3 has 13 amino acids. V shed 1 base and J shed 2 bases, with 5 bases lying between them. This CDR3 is CASSLSPQETQYF. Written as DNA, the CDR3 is TGTGCCAGCAGCTTAAGTCCGCAAGAGACCCAGTACTTC.

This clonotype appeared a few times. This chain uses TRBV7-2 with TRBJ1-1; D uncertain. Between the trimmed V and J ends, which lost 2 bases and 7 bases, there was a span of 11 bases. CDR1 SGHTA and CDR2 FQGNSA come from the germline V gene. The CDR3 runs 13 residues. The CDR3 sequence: CASSLIWSGEAFF. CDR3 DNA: TGTGCCAGCAGCTTAATTTGGTCCGGTGAAGCTTTCTTT.

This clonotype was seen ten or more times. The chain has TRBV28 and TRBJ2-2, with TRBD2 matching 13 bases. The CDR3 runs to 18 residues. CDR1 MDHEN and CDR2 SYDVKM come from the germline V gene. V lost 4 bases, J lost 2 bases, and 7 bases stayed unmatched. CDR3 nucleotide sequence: TGTGCCAGCAGTTCCCGACTAGCGGGAGGCATAAACACCGGGGAGCTGTTTTTT. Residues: CASSSRLAGGINTGELFF.

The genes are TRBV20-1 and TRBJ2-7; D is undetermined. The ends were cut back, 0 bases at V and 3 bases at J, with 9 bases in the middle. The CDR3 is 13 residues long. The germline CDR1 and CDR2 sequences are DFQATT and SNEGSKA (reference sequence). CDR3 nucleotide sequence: TGCAGTGCTAGAGATCTGAAGGGCTACGAGCAGTACTTC. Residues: CSARDLKGYEQYF.

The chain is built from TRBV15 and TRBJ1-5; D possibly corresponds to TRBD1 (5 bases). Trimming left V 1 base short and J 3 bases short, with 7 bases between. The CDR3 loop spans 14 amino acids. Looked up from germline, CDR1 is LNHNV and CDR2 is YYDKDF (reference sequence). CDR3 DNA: TGTGCCACCAGCAGAGGACAGTTCAATCAGCCCCAGCATTTT. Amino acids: CATSRGQFNQPQHF.

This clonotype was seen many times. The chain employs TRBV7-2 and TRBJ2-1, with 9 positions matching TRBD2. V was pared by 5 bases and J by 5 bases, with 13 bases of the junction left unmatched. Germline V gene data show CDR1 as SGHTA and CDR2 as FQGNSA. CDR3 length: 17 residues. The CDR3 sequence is CASSPELAGGLNNEQFF. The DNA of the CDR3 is TGTGCCAGCAGCCCGGAACTTGCGGGAGGGCTTAACAATGAGCAGTTCTTC.

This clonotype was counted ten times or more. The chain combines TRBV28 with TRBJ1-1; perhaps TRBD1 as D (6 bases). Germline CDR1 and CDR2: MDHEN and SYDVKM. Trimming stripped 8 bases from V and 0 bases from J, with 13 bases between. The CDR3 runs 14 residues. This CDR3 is CASEAGAMNTEAFF. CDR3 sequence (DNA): TGTGCCAGCGAAGCGGGGGCTATGAACACTGAAGCTTTCTTT.

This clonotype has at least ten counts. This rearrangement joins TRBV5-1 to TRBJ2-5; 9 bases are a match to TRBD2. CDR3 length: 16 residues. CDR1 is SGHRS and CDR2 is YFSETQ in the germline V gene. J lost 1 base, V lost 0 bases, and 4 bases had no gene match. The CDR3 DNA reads TGCGCCAGCAGCTTGGGTTCTAGCGGGATCCAAGAGACCCAGTACTTC. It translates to CASSLGSSGIQETQYF.

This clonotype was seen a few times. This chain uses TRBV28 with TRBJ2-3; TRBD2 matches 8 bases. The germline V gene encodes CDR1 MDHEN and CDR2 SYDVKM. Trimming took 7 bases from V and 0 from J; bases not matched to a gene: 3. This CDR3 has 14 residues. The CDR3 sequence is CASMQRGSTDTQYF. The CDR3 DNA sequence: TGTGCCAGCATGCAGCGGGGGAGCACAGATACGCAGTATTTT. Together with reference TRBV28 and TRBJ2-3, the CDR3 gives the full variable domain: DVKVTQSSRYLVKRTGEKVFLECVQDMDHENMFWYRQDPGLGLRLIYFSYDVKMKEKGDIPEGYSVSREKKERFSLILESASTNQTSMYLCASMQRGSTDTQYFGPGTRLTVL.

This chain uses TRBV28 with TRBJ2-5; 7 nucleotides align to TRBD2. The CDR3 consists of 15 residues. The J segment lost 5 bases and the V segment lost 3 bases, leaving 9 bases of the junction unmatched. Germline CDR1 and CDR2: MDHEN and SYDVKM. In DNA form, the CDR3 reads TGTGCCAGCAGTTTTGTAGGGAGGGCTACGGAGACCCAGTACTTC. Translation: CASSFVGRATETQYF.

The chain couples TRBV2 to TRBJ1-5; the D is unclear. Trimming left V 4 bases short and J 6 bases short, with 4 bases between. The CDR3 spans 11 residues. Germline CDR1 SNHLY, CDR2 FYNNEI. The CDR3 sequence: CASSVGQPQHF. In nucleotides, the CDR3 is TGTGCCAGCAGTGTCGGTCAGCCCCAGCATTTT.